These 14 T cell receptor beta chains came from one sample sequenced in a study of shared clonotypes between healthy human individuals. The method was immunoSEQ multiplex PCR; TCRdb's version includes in-frame clones alone and lacks a portion of them. Of about 480,000 clones in the sample, 75% to 80% were seen once. The specimen sequenced was PBMCs. The receptors shown here come from a woman aged 35 to 49 in good health. Some clones in this sample may be carry-over from other donors' samples.

The chain links TRBV4-2 to TRBJ2-3; weak D call: TRBD1 (6 bases). Germline CDR1 reads LGHNA; CDR2 reads YNFKEQ. The CDR3 is made up of 14 amino acids. Trimming removed 4 bases from V and 1 base from J, with 9 bases in between. The CDR3 DNA is TGTGCCAGCAGCCGGCGGACAGGCACAGATACGCAGTATTTT. Amino acids: CASSRRTGTDTQYF.

The V call is TRBV7-8, the J call TRBJ2-7; 7 bases are a match to TRBD1. This CDR3 has 14 residues. V lost 2 bases, J lost 5 bases, and 6 bases stayed unmatched. The V gene's germline CDR1 is SGHVS and CDR2 FQNEAQ. DNA of the CDR3: TGTGCCAGCAGCTTATCCGGGACAGAAAACGAGCAGTACTTC. Translated: CASSLSGTENEQYF.

V and J are TRBV10-2 and TRBJ2-1; D gene ambiguous. The germline V gene encodes CDR1 WSHSY and CDR2 SAAADI. The CDR3 contains 13 residues. V shed 6 bases and J shed 8 bases, with 14 bases lying between them. This CDR3 reads CASRGDLNYEQFF. The CDR3 nucleotides read TGCGCCAGCAGGGGCGATTTGAACTATGAGCAGTTCTTC.

The V call is TRBV30, the J call TRBJ2-7; D call uncertain. From germline, CDR1 is GTSNPN and CDR2 SVGIG (reference sequence). CDR3 length equals 14 residues. Trimming shortened V by 0 bases and J by 1 base, and 10 bases separated the two germline ends. The chain's CDR3 is CAWSVVGLSYEQYF. As DNA, the CDR3 is TGTGCCTGGAGTGTAGTGGGGTTATCCTACGAGCAGTACTTC.

V gene TRBV6-1 combines with J gene TRBJ1-1; no definite D call. The germline CDR1 and CDR2 sequences are MNHNS and SASEGT. The CDR3 extends over 13 amino acids. Trimming took 5 bases from V and 1 from J, leaving 8 bases between them. CDR3 residues: CASSTTENTEAFF. CDR3 in DNA: TGTGCCAGCAGTACGACTGAGAACACTGAAGCTTTCTTT.

Points on this clone: The same CDR3 can be traced to other DNA sequences in this sample. The CDR3 DNA reads as TGCGCCAGCAGCCAAGATTGGGGTGAGCAGTTCTTC. Amino acid sequence: CASSQDWGEQFF. The chain joins TRBV4-3 to TRBJ2-1; D remains unclear. Germline V gene sequence: CDR1 LGHNA, CDR2 YSLEER. V was trimmed by 0 bases and J by 9 bases, leaving 6 bases between them. The CDR3 is made up of 12 amino acids.

This clone was observed many times. The chain combines TRBV5-1 with TRBJ1-2; no reliable D call. This CDR3 spans 14 amino acids. Trimming removed 0 bases at V and 1 base at J, with 7 bases between. In germline, CDR1 is SGHRS, CDR2 YFSETQ. This CDR3 is CASSLGNGNYGYTF. CDR3 DNA: TGCGCCAGCAGCTTGGGAAACGGTAACTATGGCTACACCTTC.

This sequence joins TRBV28 and TRBJ2-7; D perhaps matches TRBD2 (6 bases). The CDR3 totals 15 residues. Germline values: CDR1 MDHEN, CDR2 SYDVKM. V lost 2 bases to trimming and J lost 7 bases, with 18 bases between them. In nucleotides, the CDR3 is TGTGCCAGCAGTTTAATAGCGGAGGGGCCTGAAGAGCAGTACTTC. Its protein is CASSLIAEGPEEQYF.

Only one count was recorded for this clone. The chain has TRBV14 and TRBJ2-1, with 15 positions matching TRBD2. The junction had 2 bases not matched to a gene; V was cut back by 4 bases and J by 7 bases. The CDR3 contains 15 residues. Germline V gives CDR1 SGHDN, CDR2 FVKESK. CDR3 in amino acids: CASSLGTSGRNEQFF. DNA of the CDR3: TGTGCCAGCAGCCTTGGGACTAGCGGGAGGAATGAGCAGTTCTTC.

CDR3: CASSFGWLAGRNEQFF. The CDR3 DNA follows: TGTGCCAGCAGTTTCGGGTGGCTAGCGGGAAGGAATGAGCAGTTCTTC. The chain uses TRBV28 and TRBJ2-1, with 9 bases matching TRBD2. Losses at the gene ends were 3 bases for V and 7 bases for J; bases not matched to a gene: 10. The CDR3 runs to 16 residues. Germline V gene data show CDR1 as MDHEN and CDR2 as SYDVKM.

J is TRBJ2-7 and V is TRBV2; D might be TRBD1 or TRBD2, each matching 5 bases. Germline loops: CDR1 SNHLY, CDR2 FYNNEI. This CDR3 has 12 amino acids. V was cut by 5 bases and J by 2 bases, with 7 bases left in between. The chain's CDR3 is CASSWGTYEQYF. The CDR3 DNA reads as TGTGCCAGCAGTTGGGGGACCTACGAGCAGTACTTC. The full variable domain, in which reference TRBV2 and TRBJ2-7 provide the parts outside the CDR3, is EPEVTQTPSHQVTQMGQEVILRCVPISNHLYFYWYRQILGQKVEFLVSFYNNEISEKSEIFDDQFSVERPDGSNFTLKIRSTKLEDSAMYFCASSWGTYEQYFGPGTRLTVT.

The CDR3 protein is CASSRSGRALETQYF. CDR3 nucleotide sequence: TGTGCCAGCAGCCGTAGCGGGAGGGCCTTGGAGACCCAGTACTTC. The chain has TRBV7-9 and TRBJ2-5, with 11 bases that match TRBD2. Germline CDR1 reads SEHNR; CDR2 reads FQNEAQ (reference sequence). The CDR3 sequence is 15 residues long. The V segment lost 5 bases and the J segment 5 bases; nucleotides outside the gene matches: 7.

In this sample, this clone turned up a few times. This chain uses TRBV27 with TRBJ1-5, with D uncertain. The germline V gene encodes CDR1 MNHEY and CDR2 SMNVEV (reference sequence). Trimming cost V 2 bases and J 5 bases, with 4 bases left between them. This CDR3 comprises 12 residues. The CDR3 region is CASSLPHQPQHF. The CDR3 nucleotides are TGTGCCAGCAGTTTACCTCATCAGCCCCAGCATTTT.

The chain employs TRBV7-9 and TRBJ2-5, with D uncertain. V was pared by 2 bases and J by 4 bases, with 5 bases between. The CDR3 has 12 residues. Germline V gives CDR1 SEHNR, CDR2 FQNEAQ (reference sequence). The CDR3: CASSLFRETQYF. In DNA form, the CDR3 reads TGTGCCAGCAGCTTATTTCGAGAGACCCAGTACTTC. The whole variable domain, filled in from reference TRBV7-9 and TRBJ2-5, reads DTGVSQNPRHKITKRGQNVTFRCDPISEHNRLYWYRQTLGQGPEFLTYFQNEAQLEKSRLLSDRFSAERPKGSFSTLEIQRTEQGDSAMYLCASSLFRETQYFGPGTRLLVL.